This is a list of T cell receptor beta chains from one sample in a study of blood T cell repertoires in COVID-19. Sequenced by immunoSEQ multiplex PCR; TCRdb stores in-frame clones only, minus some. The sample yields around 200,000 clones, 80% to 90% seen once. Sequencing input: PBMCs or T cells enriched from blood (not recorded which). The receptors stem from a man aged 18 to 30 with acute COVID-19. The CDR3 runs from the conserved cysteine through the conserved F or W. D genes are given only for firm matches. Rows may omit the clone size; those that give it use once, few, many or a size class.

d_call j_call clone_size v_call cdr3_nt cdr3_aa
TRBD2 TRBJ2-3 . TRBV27 TGTGCCAGCGGGGGACTAAGCACCACAGATACGCAGTATTTT CASGGLSTTDTQYF
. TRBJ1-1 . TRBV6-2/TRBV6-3 TGTGCCAGCAGTTATTCGTCCATAAGGGGAGGCACTGAAGCTTTCTTT CASSYSSIRGGTEAFF
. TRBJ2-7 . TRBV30 TGTGCCTGGAACAGGAACTCCGGCGAGCAGTACTTC CAWNRNSGEQYF
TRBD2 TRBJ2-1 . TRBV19 TGTGCCAGTAGTCCGGGACTAGCGGGAGAACATGAGCAGTTCTTC CASSPGLAGEHEQFF
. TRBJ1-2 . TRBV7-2 TGTGCCAGCAGTACTGCGGGGGCGTATGGCTACACCTTC CASSTAGAYGYTF
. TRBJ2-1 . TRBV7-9 TGTGCCAGCAGCCCCTCCGGGGACTACAATGAGCAGTTCTTC CASSPSGDYNEQFF
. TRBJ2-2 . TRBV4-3 TGCGCCAGCAGCCAAAGGATTAGCGGTGAAAACACCGGGGAGCTGTTTTTT CASSQRISGENTGELFF
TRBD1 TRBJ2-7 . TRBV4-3 TGCGCCAGCAGCCAGACTCGGACAGGGGGTCAGTACTTC CASSQTRTGGQYF
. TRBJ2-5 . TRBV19 TGTGCCAGTAGCAAGGGGCCGGTCCAAGAGACCCAGTACTTC CASSKGPVQETQYF
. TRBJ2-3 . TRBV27 TGTGCCAGCAGCCCTAGAGGCGGTTTCAATACGCAGTATTTT CASSPRGGFNTQYF
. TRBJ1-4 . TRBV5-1 TGCGCCAGCAGCTTTTCCGCGGGGGTGAATAATGAAAAACTGTTTTTT CASSFSAGVNNEKLFF
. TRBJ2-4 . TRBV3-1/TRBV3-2 TGTGCCAGCAGCCAAGAGGCCGGGAACCAAAACATTCAGTACTTC CASSQEAGNQNIQYF
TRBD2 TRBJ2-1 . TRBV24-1 TGTGCCACCAGAGGGACTAGCGGGACTAGTGAGCAGTTCTTC CATRGTSGTSEQFF
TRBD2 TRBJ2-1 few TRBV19 TGTGCCAGTAGTTCTAGGACTAGCGGGAGGGTATTCAATGAGCAGTTCTTC CASSSRTSGRVFNEQFF
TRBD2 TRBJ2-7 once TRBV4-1 TGCGCCAGCAGCCACCTAGCGGGAGCCTACGAGCAGTACTTC CASSHLAGAYEQYF
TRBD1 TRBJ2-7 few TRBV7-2 TGTGCCAGCAGCTTGACAGGGGGCGGTTACGAGCAGTACTTC CASSLTGGGYEQYF
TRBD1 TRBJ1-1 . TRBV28 TGTGCCAGCAGTTCCCAGACAGGGGGCTACGCTTTCTTT CASSSQTGGYAFF
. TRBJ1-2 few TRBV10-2 TGCGCCAGCAGTGATACCGTTGCGGATGGCTACACCTTC CASSDTVADGYTF
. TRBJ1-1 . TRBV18 TGTGCCAGCTCACCACCCATAGGGGCAGGGGCGGCCACTGAAGCTTTCTTT CASSPPIGAGAATEAFF
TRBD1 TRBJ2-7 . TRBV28 TGTGCCAGCAGTGGGGGTTACGGACAGGGGGCCTACGAGCAGTACTTC CASSGGYGQGAYEQYF
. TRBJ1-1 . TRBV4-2 TGTGCCAGCAGCCAAGGAGGACAGACCGAAGCTTTCTTT CASSQGGQTEAFF
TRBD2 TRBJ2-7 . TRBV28 TGTGCCAGCAGTTTACTAGCGGCAAAGTACGAGCAGTACTTC CASSLLAAKYEQYF
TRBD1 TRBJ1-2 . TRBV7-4 TGTGCCAGCAGCGATAGGACGACAGGGCTGACTAACTATGGCTACACCTTC CASSDRTTGLTNYGYTF
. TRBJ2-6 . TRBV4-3 TGCGCCAGCAGCCACGACACAGGTTCTGGGGCCAACGTCCTGACTTTC CASSHDTGSGANVLTF
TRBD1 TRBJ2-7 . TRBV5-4 TGTGCCAGCAGAAGTGGGACAGCCAACTACGAGCAGTACTTC CASRSGTANYEQYF
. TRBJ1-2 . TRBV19 TGTGCCAGTAGTATAGAGGGGGCGACCTATGGCTACACCTTC CASSIEGATYGYTF
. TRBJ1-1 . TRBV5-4 TGTGCCAGCATAGGGGTGAACACTGAAGCTTTCTTT CASIGVNTEAFF
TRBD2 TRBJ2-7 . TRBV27 TGTGCCAGCAGTAAAGGGACTAGCGGGAGGGCCTGGTACGAGCAGTACTTC CASSKGTSGRAWYEQYF
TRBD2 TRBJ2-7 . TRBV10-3 TGTGCCATCCGAATTACTAGCGGGAGGACCTACGAGCAGTACTTC CAIRITSGRTYEQYF
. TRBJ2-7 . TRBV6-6 TGTGCCAGCAGTTACTCGAACCAGGGGGGCTACGAGCAGTACTTC CASSYSNQGGYEQYF
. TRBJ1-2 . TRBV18 TGTGCCAGCTCACCAGAGCAGGGCCCCAACTATGGCTACACCTTC CASSPEQGPNYGYTF
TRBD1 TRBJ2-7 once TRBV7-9 TGTGCCAGCAGCTTCAGGGGGCGCCCCTACGAGCAGTACTTC CASSFRGRPYEQYF
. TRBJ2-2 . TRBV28 TGTGCCAGCAGGTCTAGCCGTTACACCGGGGAGCTGTTTTTT CASRSSRYTGELFF
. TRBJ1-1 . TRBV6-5 TGTGCCAGCAGTTACTCCATTAGAGGACAGAACACTGAAGCTTTCTTT CASSYSIRGQNTEAFF
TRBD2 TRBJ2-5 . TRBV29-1 TGCAGCGTTGAAGGGCGGGAGTACCAAGAGACCCAGTACTTC CSVEGREYQETQYF
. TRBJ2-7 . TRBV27 TGTGCCAGCAGTTCCTTAAACTCCTACGAGCAGTACTTC CASSSLNSYEQYF
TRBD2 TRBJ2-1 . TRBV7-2 TGTGCCAGCAGCCCTAGCGGGATGGACAATGAGCAGTTCTTC CASSPSGMDNEQFF
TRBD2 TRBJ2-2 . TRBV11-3 TGTGCCAGCAGCTTAGGGGTTACTAGCGGAAACACCGGGGAGCTGTTTTTT CASSLGVTSGNTGELFF
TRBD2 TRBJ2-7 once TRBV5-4 TGTGCCAGCAGCTCAAAGCGGGAGGGCCGCTACGAGCAGTACTTC CASSSKREGRYEQYF